The rows below give T cell receptor beta chains drawn from one sample of a study of low-dose radiotherapy and immunotherapy resistance in tumors. TCRdb fed the reads into MiXCR, producing one record per CDR3 protein. The sample holds under 90,000 distinct CDR3 sequences, less than 40% seen once. The source was PBMCs, collected before treatment. Receptors originate from a female donor with ovarian cancer. Each CDR3 is given without its conserved first and last residue. The order of the fields is J gene, CDR3 length, V gene, CDR3 protein.

J gene: TRBJ1-6
CDR3 length: 12
V gene: TRBV30
CDR3 protein: AWSVPGTNSPLH

J gene: TRBJ2-7
CDR3 length: 11
V gene: TRBV2
CDR3 protein: ASSRGTGNEQY

J gene: TRBJ2-5
CDR3 length: 10
V gene: TRBV29-1
CDR3 protein: SVDIIGETQY

J gene: TRBJ2-7
CDR3 length: 11
V gene: TRBV10-3
CDR3 protein: AIGTGGFYEQY

J gene: TRBJ2-5
CDR3 length: 13
V gene: TRBV28
CDR3 protein: ASSLWGQGQETQY

J gene: TRBJ2-1
CDR3 length: 13
V gene: TRBV6-2/TRBV6-3
CDR3 protein: ATKAGTSGYNEQF

J gene: TRBJ2-6
CDR3 length: 13
V gene: TRBV19
CDR3 protein: ASSTARRGANVLT

J gene: TRBJ2-5
CDR3 length: 14
V gene: TRBV7-2
CDR3 protein: ASSTRTGVYQETQY

J gene: TRBJ2-4
CDR3 length: 14
V gene: TRBV5-1
CDR3 protein: ASSLIAGRGGNIQY

J gene: TRBJ2-2
CDR3 length: 11
V gene: TRBV20-1
CDR3 protein: SANGRNTGELF

J gene: TRBJ1-1
CDR3 length: 12
V gene: TRBV30
CDR3 protein: AWSDLKLNTEAF

J gene: TRBJ1-4
CDR3 length: 12
V gene: TRBV20-1
CDR3 protein: SATPDAGGEKLF

J gene: TRBJ1-6
CDR3 length: 13
V gene: TRBV5-6
CDR3 protein: ASSSWGLQNSPLH

J gene: TRBJ2-2
CDR3 length: 15
V gene: TRBV24-1
CDR3 protein: ATSDPRTGGNTGELF

J gene: TRBJ2-5
CDR3 length: 12
V gene: TRBV4-2
CDR3 protein: ASSQAGPQETQY

J gene: TRBJ2-2
CDR3 length: 11
V gene: TRBV24-1
CDR3 protein: ATSDFGTGELF

J gene: TRBJ1-5
CDR3 length: 13
V gene: TRBV6-6
CDR3 protein: ASSYAQESNQPQH

J gene: TRBJ1-1
CDR3 length: 13
V gene: TRBV20-1
CDR3 protein: SARVSDQPGTEAF

J gene: TRBJ2-5
CDR3 length: 12
V gene: TRBV7-7
CDR3 protein: ASSPRAGQETQY

J gene: TRBJ2-1
CDR3 length: 15
V gene: TRBV7-9
CDR3 protein: ASSLVGSVTSYNEQF

J gene: TRBJ2-1
CDR3 length: 12
V gene: TRBV20-1
CDR3 protein: SAQPGLAGSEQF

J gene: TRBJ1-5
CDR3 length: 14
V gene: TRBV28
CDR3 protein: ASILEGGSGFQPQH

J gene: TRBJ2-1
CDR3 length: 12
V gene: TRBV20-1
CDR3 protein: SARDILSVNEQF

J gene: TRBJ2-7
CDR3 length: 10
V gene: TRBV2
CDR3 protein: ASSRDLYEQY

J gene: TRBJ2-5
CDR3 length: 12
V gene: TRBV5-6
CDR3 protein: ASTTSSTSETQY

J gene: TRBJ1-6
CDR3 length: 12
V gene: TRBV5-1
CDR3 protein: ASGDEGTPTSLH

J gene: TRBJ2-5
CDR3 length: 13
V gene: TRBV7-9
CDR3 protein: ASSQPGTRTETQY

J gene: TRBJ1-2
CDR3 length: 13
V gene: TRBV3-1
CDR3 protein: ASSRGTAVSRGYT

J gene: TRBJ2-5
CDR3 length: 14
V gene: TRBV14
CDR3 protein: ASSQGPQADQETQY

J gene: TRBJ2-1
CDR3 length: 10
V gene: TRBV19
CDR3 protein: ASSLLSHEQF

J gene: TRBJ2-1
CDR3 length: 16
V gene: TRBV4-3
CDR3 protein: ASSHVPLAGGSYNEQF